A single sample gave rise to the 9 T cell receptor beta chains below, sequenced in a study of early T cells in non-severe SARS-CoV-2 infection. In TCRdb, the 5' RACE reads were re-called with MiXCR into one record per CDR3 protein. Seen here are about 76,000 distinct CDR3 sequences, approximately 10% observed once, and the top ten hold 4% to 5%. Sequences were obtained from whole blood. The receptor source for this set is an adult who was a healthcare worker with PCR-confirmed SARS-CoV-2 infection or an uninfected control (not recorded which).

This clonotype was observed a handful of times. The chain has TRBV27 and TRBJ2-5; 8 nucleotides align to TRBD1. CDR3 length: 14 amino acids. Germline CDR1 is MNHEY and CDR2 is SMNVEV (reference sequence). J lost 2 bases, V lost 3 bases, and 2 bases had no gene match. The CDR3 loop reads CASSFGDRQETQYF. CDR3 nucleotide sequence: TGTGCCAGCAGTTTTGGGGACAGGCAAGAGACCCAGTACTTC.

The gene calls are TRBV20-1 and TRBJ2-3; TRBD2 matches 7 bases. Unmatched junction bases numbered 5, after V lost 3 bases and J lost 2 bases. There are 14 residues in the CDR3. Germline CDR1 DFQATT, CDR2 SNEGSKA (reference sequence). The CDR3 spells CSASGGSSTDTQYF. The CDR3 nucleotides read TGCAGTGCTAGCGGGGGGAGCTCCACAGATACGCAGTATTTT.

Only a few counts were recorded for this clonotype. The chain couples TRBV7-3 to TRBJ1-6; the match to TRBD1 covers 9 bases. In germline, CDR1 is SGHTA, CDR2 FQGTGA. Trimming at V came to 5 bases and at J to 6 bases, leaving 2 bases not matched to a gene. The CDR3 runs 14 residues. The CDR3 sequence is CASSLQGANSPLHF. CDR3 coding DNA: TGTGCCAGCAGCCTACAGGGGGCTAATTCACCCCTCCACTTT.

This clonotype came up many times. This rearrangement joins TRBV28 to TRBJ2-7, with 12 bases lining up with TRBD1. The CDR3 is 15 amino acids. Germline V CDR1 and CDR2: MDHEN, SYDVKM. After removal of 3 bases from V and 7 bases from J, the junction contained 7 bases not matched to a gene. The DNA for the CDR3 is TGTGCCAGCAGTTTGCCGGGACAGGGGGCTAGGGAGCAGTACTTC. Translation: CASSLPGQGAREQYF.

Comment on this clonotype: Sequence at one end of the junction differs from germline and may be a read error. CDR3 protein: CASSLPARRQSSYNERFF. The CDR3 DNA follows: TGTGCCAGCAGCTTACCTGCTCGAAGACAAAGCTCCTACAATGAGCGGTTCTTC. The chain employs TRBV7-2 and TRBJ2-1; D ambiguous. The CDR3 consists of 18 residues. Looked up from germline, CDR1 is SGHTA and CDR2 is FQGNSA.

This clonotype was detected only a few times. The V and J genes are TRBV12-3 or TRBV12-4 and TRBJ1-2; TRBD1 agrees at 8 bases. The CDR3 totals 15 residues. The ends lost 4 bases at V and 4 bases at J; junction bases unmatched: 8. This chain's CDR3 is CASSSRDRSGYGYTF. Here the CDR3 DNA reads TGTGCCAGCAGTTCCCGGGACAGGTCAGGCTATGGCTACACCTTC.

The J gene is TRBJ1-5, the V gene TRBV28, with D unresolved. The germline gives CDR1 MDHEN, CDR2 SYDVKM. Trimming took 3 bases from V and 0 from J, leaving 6 bases between them. The CDR3 is 14 residues long. The CDR3 nucleotides read TGTGCCAGCAGTTTTGCCGGTAGCAATCAGCCCCAGCATTTT. It specifies CASSFAGSNQPQHF.

This clonotype came up many times. The rearrangement uses TRBV6-5 and TRBJ1-2; the match to TRBD1 covers 7 bases. This CDR3 is built from 14 residues. CDR1 MNHEY and CDR2 SVGAGI come from the germline V gene. The ends lost 2 bases at V and 6 bases at J; junction bases unmatched: 6. As DNA, the CDR3 is TGTGCCAGCAGTTACAGGGGGCGCTGGGATGGCTACACCTTC. As protein: CASSYRGRWDGYTF.

The rearrangement joins TRBV12-3 or TRBV12-4 to TRBJ2-7; D is ambiguous. V shed 5 bases and J shed 4 bases, with 9 bases lying between them. The CDR3 runs 12 residues. This CDR3 reads CASSGRGYEQYF. For the CDR3, the DNA is TGTGCCAGCAGTGGCAGAGGATACGAGCAGTACTTC.